Sequencing of this T cell receptor beta chain was carried out in a study of blood T cell repertoires in COVID-19 (dated by TCRdb to about 2020). About the study as a whole: Samples from collaborators originated in the United States, Italy and Spain and spanned both the acute and convalescent phases of COVID-19. Where available, HLA class I and class II types were obtained from metadata supplied by the sample provider rather than from assay-based typing. Samples came from the ongoing ImmuneRACE study (first 160 participants) plus 1,254 subjects from 6 global collaborators. A de-identified subject ID, COVID-19 status, age in years and sex were almost always included in the sample metadata. Subjects who had been exposed to COVID-19, were actively infected with it, or had recovered from it provided the deeply sampled blood TCRbeta repertoires that made up the dataset. The repertoires were made available in a free public database intended to serve as a resource for research on the immune response to SARS-CoV-2. The prospective study material was composed of cDNA or gDNA derived from T cells, B-cell-depleted T cells, or PBMCs. Here is what the overall study found, with its caveats: The quantity of clinical and demographic metadata differed by source and by participant and was supplied without curation.

The immunoSEQ Assay, a bias-controlled multiplex PCR, was used to amplify TCRbeta CDR3 regions from genomic DNA. Per the authors' processing: Within the assay, amplification of reference gene primers was used to estimate how many nucleated cells each sample contained. To quantify the absolute abundance of each unique TCRbeta CDR3 rearrangement, sequence reads were collapsed and filtered. For each sample, productive Simpson clonality was calculated by taking the square root of Simpson's diversity index across productive rearrangements. TCRdb took over this immuneACCESS table, retaining in-frame rearrangements with V and J assigned. Such tables are incomplete; in checked studies, under half of the missing clones stem from an unresolved V gene, and the remainder is unexplained. That table supplies the V and J calls and clone size; D and trimming were determined from the DNA. For this sample the table gives about 200,000 clones, of which about 90% were detected only once. The ten biggest clones cover less than 1.5% of the sample.

The germline V gene yields KGHDR for CDR1 and SFDVKD for CDR2. Including the terminal cysteine and phenylalanine, the CDR3 comprises 17 residues. Just the 51-base CDR3 DNA is kept, in frame starting at base 1. V is clipped by 4 bases and J by 3 bases, and the sequence between their germline boundaries is 19 bases long. In the prospective study, participants were roughly 18 to 100 years old, resided in about two dozen geographic areas of the United States, and were enrolled through a virtual design. Cohort assignment in the prospective study relied on participant-reported clinical history from a screening survey and a study questionnaire. Recovered participants in ImmuneRACE Cohort 3 were defined by two consecutive negative NP/OP PCR tests, clearance by a healthcare professional, or resolution of symptoms. Mobile phlebotomists in the prospective study collected whole blood, serum and a nasopharyngeal or oropharyngeal swab from every participant. Additional blood draws and questionnaires over a roughly two-month period could optionally be provided by prospective study participants. Prospective study blood samples were shipped either frozen or at room temperature before DNA extraction.

The sample holds a few counts of this clone. The target of this receptor is not known. Base qualities were left out, and no much larger clone turns up one base away. This chain joins TRBV24-1 to TRBJ2-3; a tentative D call is TRBD1 (6 bases match). The receptor's source is a man aged 25 to 40 who had recovered from COVID-19. Specimen: PBMCs or T cells enriched from blood (not recorded which). The nucleotide sequence is TGTGCCACCAGTGAAGCAGGGGCCCCAACCTTTACAGATACGCAGTATTTT. This yields the protein CATSEAGAPTFTDTQYF.